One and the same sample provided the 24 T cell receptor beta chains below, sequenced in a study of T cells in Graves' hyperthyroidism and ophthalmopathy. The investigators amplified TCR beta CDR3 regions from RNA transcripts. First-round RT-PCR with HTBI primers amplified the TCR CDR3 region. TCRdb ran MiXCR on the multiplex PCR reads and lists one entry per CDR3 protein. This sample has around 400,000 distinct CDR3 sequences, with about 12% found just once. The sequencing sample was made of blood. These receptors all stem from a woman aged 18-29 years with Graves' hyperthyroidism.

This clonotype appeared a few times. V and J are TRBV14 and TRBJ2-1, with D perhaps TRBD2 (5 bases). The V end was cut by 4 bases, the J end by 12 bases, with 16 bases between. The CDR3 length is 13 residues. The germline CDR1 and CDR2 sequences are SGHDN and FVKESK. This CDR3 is CASSRQAESRQFF. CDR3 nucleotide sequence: TGTGCCAGCAGCCGTCAAGCGGAGTCCCGGCAGTTCTTC.

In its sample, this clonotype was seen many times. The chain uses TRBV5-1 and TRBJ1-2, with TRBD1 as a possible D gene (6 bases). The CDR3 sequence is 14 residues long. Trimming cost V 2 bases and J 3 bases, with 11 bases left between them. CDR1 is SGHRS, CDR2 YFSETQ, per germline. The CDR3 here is CASSLRPGDYGYTF. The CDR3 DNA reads TGCGCCAGCAGCTTACGGCCAGGGGACTATGGCTACACCTTC. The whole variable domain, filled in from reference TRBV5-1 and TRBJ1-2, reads KAGVTQTPRYLIKTRGQQVTLSCSPISGHRSVSWYQQTPGQGLQFLFEYFSETQRNKGNFPGRFSGRQFSNSRSEMNVSTLELGDSALYLCASSLRPGDYGYTFGSGTRLTVV.

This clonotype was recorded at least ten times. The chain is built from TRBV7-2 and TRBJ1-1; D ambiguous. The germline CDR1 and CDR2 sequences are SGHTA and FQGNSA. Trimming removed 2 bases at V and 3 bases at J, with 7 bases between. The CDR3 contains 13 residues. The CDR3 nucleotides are TGTGCCAGCAGCTTAAATCCCGACACTGAAGCTTTCTTT. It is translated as CASSLNPDTEAFF.

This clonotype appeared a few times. The CDR3: CASSLRTENTEAFF. In DNA form, the CDR3 reads TGCGCCAGCAGCTTGAGGACAGAGAACACTGAAGCTTTCTTT. The genes are TRBV5-1 and TRBJ1-1, with D perhaps TRBD1 (6 bases). In germline, CDR1 is SGHRS, CDR2 YFSETQ. The CDR3 spans 14 residues. Trimming cost V 1 base and J 1 base, with 8 bases left between them. Full variable domain (remainder filled in from reference TRBV5-1 and TRBJ1-1): KAGVTQTPRYLIKTRGQQVTLSCSPISGHRSVSWYQQTPGQGLQFLFEYFSETQRNKGNFPGRFSGRQFSNSRSEMNVSTLELGDSALYLCASSLRTENTEAFFGQGTRLTVV.

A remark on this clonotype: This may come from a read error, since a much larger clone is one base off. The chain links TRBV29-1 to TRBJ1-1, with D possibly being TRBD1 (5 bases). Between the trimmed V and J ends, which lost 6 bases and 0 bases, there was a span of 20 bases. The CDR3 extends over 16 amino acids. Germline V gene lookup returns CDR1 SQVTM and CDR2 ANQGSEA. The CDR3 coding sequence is TGCAGCGTGGAGAATGGGGGGTTTGTCATGAACACTGAAGCTTTCTTT. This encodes CSVENGGFVMNTEAFF.

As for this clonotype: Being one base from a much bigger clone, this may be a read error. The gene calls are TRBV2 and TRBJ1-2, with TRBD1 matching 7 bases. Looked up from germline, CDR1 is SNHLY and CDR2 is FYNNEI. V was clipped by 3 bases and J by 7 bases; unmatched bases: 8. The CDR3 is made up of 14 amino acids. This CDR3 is CASSDPDRVGGYTF. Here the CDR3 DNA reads TGTGCCAGCAGTGACCCCGACAGGGTTGGTGGCTACACCTTC.

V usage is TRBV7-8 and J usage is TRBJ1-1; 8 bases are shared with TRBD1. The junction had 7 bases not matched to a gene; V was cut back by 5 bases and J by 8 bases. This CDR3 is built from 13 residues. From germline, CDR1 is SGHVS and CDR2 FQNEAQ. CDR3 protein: CASSNGQGREAFF. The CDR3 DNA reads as TGTGCCAGCAGCAACGGACAGGGTCGAGAAGCTTTCTTT.

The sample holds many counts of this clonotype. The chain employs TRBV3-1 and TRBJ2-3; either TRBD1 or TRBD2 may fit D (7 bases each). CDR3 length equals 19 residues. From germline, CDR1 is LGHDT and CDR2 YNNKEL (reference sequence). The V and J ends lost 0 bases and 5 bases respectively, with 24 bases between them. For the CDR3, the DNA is TGTGCCAGCAGCCAAGATTTTGCTAGCGGACCCGCAGGGGGAGATACGCAGTATTTT. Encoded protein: CASSQDFASGPAGGDTQYF.

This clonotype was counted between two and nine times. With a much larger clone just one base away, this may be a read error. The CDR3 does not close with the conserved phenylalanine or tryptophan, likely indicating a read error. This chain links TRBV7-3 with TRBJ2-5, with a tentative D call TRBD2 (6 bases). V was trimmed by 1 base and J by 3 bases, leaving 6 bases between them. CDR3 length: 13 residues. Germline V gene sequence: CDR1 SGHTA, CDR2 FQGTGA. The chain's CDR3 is CASSLRREETQYL. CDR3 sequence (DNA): TGTGCCAGCAGCTTAAGGAGGGAAGAGACCCAGTACCTC.

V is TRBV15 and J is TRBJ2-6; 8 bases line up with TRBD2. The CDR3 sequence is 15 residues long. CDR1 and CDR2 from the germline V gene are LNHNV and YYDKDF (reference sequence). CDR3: CAAREGGSGANVLTF. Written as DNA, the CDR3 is TGTGCAGCACGGGAGGGAGGATCTGGGGCCAACGTCCTGACTTTC.

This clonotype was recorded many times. The CDR3 DNA follows: TGCAGTGCTACCAATAGGGGGGAGACCCAGTACTTC. Amino acids: CSATNRGETQYF. The chain is built from TRBV20-1 and TRBJ2-5; the D gene is possibly TRBD1 (6 bases). There are 12 residues in the CDR3. Between the trimmed V and J ends, which lost 4 bases and 5 bases, there was a span of 11 bases. In germline, CDR1 is DFQATT, CDR2 SNEGSKA (reference sequence).

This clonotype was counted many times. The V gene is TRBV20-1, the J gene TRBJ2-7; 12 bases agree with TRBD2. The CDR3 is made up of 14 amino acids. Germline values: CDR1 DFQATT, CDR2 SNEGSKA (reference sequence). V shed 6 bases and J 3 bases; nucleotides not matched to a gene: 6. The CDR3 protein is CSARTSGKNYEQYF. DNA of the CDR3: TGCAGTGCACGGACTAGCGGGAAAAACTACGAGCAGTACTTC.

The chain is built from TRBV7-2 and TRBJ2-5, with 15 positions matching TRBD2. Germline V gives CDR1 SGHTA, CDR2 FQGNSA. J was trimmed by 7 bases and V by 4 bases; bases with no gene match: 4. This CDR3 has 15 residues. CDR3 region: CASSWTSGGVVTQYF. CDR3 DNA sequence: TGTGCCAGCAGCTGGACTAGCGGGGGGGTTGTGACCCAGTACTTC.

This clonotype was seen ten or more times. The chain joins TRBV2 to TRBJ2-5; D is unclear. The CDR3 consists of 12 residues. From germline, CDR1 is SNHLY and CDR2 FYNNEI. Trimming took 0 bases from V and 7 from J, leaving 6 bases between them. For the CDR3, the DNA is TGTGCCAGCAGTGAAGCGCTTGGGACCCAGTACTTC. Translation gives CASSEALGTQYF.

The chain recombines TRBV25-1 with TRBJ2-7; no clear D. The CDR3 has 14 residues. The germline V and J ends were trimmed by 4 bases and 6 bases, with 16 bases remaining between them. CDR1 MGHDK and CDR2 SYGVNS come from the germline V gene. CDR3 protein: CASSVRAFASEQYF. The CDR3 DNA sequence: TGTGCCAGCAGTGTCCGGGCCTTTGCTAGCGAGCAGTACTTC.

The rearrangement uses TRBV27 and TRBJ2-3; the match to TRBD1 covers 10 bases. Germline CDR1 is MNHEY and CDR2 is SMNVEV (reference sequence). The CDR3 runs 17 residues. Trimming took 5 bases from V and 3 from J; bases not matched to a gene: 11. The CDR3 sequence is CASSTLRQGATTDTQYF. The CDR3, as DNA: TGTGCCAGCAGTACCCTTCGACAGGGGGCTACAACAGATACGCAGTATTTT.

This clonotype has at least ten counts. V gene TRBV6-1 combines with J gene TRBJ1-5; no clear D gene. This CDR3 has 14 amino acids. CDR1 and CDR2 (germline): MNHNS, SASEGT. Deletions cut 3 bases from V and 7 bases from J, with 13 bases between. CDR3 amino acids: CASSEVRNSQPQHF. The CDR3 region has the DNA TGTGCCAGCAGTGAGGTCAGAAATTCACAGCCCCAGCATTTT.

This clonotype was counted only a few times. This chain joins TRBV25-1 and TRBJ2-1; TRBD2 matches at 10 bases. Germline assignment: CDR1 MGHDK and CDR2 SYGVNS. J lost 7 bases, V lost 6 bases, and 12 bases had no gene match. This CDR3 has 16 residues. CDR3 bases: TGTGCCAGCAGCAAGGGTAGCGGGAGGTCCACGAATGAGCAGTTCTTC. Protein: CASSKGSGRSTNEQFF.

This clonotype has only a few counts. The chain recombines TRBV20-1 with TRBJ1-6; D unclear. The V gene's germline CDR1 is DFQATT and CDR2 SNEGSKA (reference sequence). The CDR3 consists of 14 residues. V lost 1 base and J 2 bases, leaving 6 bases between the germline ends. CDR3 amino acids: CSARAHTYNSPLHF. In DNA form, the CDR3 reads TGCAGTGCTAGAGCGCACACCTATAATTCACCCCTCCACTTT.

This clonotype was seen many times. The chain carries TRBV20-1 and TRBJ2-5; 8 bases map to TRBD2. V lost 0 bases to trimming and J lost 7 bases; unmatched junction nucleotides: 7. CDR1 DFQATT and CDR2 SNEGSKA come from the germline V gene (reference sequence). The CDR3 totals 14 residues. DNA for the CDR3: TGCAGTGCTAGAGATTCGGGGGGGGATGGGACCCAGTACTTC. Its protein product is CSARDSGGDGTQYF.

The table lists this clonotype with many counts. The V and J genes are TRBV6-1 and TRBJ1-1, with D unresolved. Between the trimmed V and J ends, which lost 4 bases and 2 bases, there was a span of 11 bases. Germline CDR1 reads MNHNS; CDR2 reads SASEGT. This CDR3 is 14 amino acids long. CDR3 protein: CASSGVRINTEAFF. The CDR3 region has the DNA TGTGCCAGCAGTGGTGTCAGAATCAACACTGAAGCTTTCTTT.

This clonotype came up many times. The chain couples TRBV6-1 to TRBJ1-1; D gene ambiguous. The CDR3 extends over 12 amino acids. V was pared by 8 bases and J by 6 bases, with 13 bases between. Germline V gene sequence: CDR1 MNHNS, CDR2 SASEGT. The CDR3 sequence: CASSSAVAEAFF. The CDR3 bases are TGTGCCAGCTCATCGGCAGTGGCTGAAGCTTTCTTT.

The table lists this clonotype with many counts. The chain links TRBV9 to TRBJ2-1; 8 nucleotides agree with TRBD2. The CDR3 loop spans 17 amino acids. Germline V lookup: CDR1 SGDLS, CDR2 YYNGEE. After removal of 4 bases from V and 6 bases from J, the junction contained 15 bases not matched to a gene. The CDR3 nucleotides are TGTGCCAGCAGCCCAGAAGGGATTAGCGGGATTGGCAATGAGCAGTTCTTC. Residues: CASSPEGISGIGNEQFF.

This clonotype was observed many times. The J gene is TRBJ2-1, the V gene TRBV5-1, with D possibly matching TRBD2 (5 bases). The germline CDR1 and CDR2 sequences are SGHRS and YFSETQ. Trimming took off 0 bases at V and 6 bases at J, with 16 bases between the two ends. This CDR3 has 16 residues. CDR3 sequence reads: CASSLAGGVRGNEQFF. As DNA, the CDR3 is TGCGCCAGCAGCTTGGCAGGAGGTGTTCGGGGCAATGAGCAGTTCTTC.